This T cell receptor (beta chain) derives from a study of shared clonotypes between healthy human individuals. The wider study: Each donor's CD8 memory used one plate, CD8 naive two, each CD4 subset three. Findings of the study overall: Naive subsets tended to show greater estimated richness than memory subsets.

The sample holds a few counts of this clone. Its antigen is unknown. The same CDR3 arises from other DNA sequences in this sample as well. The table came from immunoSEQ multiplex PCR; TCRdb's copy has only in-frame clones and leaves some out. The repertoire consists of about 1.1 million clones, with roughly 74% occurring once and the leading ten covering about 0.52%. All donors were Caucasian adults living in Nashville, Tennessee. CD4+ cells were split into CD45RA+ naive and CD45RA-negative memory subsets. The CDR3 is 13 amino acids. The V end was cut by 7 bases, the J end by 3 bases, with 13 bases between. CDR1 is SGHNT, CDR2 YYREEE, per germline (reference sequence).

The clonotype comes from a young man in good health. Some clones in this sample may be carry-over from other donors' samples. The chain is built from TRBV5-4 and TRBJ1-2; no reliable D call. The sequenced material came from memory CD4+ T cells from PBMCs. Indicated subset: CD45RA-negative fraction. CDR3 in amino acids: CASFNPRDYGYTF. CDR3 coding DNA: TGTGCCAGCTTCAACCCCCGGGACTATGGCTACACCTTC.